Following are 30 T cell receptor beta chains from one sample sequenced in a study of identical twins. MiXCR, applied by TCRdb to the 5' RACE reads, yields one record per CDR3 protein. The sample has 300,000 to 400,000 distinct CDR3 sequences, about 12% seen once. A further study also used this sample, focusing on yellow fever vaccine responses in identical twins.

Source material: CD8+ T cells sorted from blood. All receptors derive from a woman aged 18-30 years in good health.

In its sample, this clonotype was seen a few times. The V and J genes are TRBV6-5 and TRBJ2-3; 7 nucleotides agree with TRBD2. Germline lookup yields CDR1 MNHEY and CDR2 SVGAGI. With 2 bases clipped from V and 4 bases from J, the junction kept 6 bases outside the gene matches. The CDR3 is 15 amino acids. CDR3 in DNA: TGTGCCAGCAGTTACGAGGGAGGGCTGGCAGATACGCAGTATTTT. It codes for CASSYEGGLADTQYF.

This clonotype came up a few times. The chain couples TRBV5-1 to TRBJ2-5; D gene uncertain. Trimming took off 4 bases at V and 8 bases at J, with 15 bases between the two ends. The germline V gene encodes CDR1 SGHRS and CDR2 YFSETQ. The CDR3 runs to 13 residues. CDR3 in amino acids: CASSPISRITQYF. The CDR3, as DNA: TGCGCCAGCAGCCCGATCTCTAGAATTACCCAGTACTTC.

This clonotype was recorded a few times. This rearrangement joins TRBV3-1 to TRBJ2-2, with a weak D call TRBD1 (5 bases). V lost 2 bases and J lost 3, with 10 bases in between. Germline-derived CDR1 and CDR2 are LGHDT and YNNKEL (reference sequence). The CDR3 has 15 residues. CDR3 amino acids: CASSQRQWYTGELFF. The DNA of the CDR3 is TGTGCCAGCAGCCAACGACAGTGGTACACCGGGGAGCTGTTTTTT.

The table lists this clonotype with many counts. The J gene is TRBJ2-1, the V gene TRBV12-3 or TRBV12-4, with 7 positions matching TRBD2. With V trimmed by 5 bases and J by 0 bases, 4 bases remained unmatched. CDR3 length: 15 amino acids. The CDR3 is CASSQAGTSYNEQFF. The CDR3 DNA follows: TGTGCCAGCAGTCAAGCGGGGACCTCCTACAATGAGCAGTTCTTC.

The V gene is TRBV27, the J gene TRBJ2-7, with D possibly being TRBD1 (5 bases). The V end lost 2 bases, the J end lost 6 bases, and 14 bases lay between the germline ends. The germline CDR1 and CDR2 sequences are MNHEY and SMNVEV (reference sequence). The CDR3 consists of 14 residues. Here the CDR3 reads CASSLARDGIEQYF. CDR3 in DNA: TGTGCCAGCAGTTTAGCCAGGGATGGGATCGAGCAGTACTTC.

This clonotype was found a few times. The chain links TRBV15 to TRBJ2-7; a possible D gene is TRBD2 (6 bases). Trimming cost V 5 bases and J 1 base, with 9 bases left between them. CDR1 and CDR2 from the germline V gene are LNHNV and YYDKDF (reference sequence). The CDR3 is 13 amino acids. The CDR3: CATSPGTSYEQYF. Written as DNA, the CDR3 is TGTGCCACCAGCCCCGGGACTTCCTACGAGCAGTACTTC.

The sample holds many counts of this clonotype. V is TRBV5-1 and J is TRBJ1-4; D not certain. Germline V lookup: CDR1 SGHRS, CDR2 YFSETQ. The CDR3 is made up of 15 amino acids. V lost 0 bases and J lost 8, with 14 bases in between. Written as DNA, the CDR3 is TGCGCCAGCAGCTTGGCAGCGAGTACAGAAGAAAAACTGTTTTTT. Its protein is CASSLAASTEEKLFF.

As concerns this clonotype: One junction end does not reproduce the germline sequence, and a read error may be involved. The CDR3 here is CSARDGGLDTEAFF. CDR3 nucleotide sequence: TGCAGTGCCAGAGATGGGGGGCTCGACACTGAAGCTTTCTTT. V and J are TRBV20-1 and TRBJ1-1, with D possibly matching TRBD1 (6 bases). The V gene's germline CDR1 is DFQATT and CDR2 SNEGSKA (reference sequence). The CDR3 loop spans 14 amino acids.

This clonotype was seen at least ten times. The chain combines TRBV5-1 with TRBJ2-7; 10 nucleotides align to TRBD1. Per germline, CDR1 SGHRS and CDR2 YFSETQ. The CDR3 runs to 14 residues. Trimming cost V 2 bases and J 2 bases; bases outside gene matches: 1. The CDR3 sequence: CASSFGTGAYEQYF. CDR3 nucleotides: TGCGCCAGCAGCTTCGGGACAGGGGCCTACGAGCAGTACTTC.

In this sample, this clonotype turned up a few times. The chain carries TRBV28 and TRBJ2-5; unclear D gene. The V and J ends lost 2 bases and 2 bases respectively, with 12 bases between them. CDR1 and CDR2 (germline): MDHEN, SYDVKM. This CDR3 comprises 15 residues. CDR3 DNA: TGTGCCAGCAGTTTAGGAGTCTCCAAACAAGAGACCCAGTACTTC. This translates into CASSLGVSKQETQYF.

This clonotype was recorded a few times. The CDR3 spells CASSPDSLGVEQFF. The CDR3 nucleotides read TGCGCCAGCAGCCCGGACTCCTTGGGCGTTGAGCAGTTCTTC. The gene calls are TRBV5-1 and TRBJ2-1, with TRBD2 as a possible D gene (5 bases). The ends were cut back, 4 bases at V and 9 bases at J, with 17 bases in the middle. This CDR3 is built from 14 residues. Germline V gene lookup returns CDR1 SGHRS and CDR2 YFSETQ.

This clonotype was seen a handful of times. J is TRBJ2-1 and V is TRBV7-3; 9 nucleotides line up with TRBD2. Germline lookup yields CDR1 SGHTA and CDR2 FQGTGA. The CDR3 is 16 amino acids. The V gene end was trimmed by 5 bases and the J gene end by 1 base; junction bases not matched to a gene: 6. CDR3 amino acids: CASSPWTSVSYNEQFF. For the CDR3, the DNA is TGTGCCAGCAGCCCCTGGACTAGCGTGTCCTACAATGAGCAGTTCTTC.

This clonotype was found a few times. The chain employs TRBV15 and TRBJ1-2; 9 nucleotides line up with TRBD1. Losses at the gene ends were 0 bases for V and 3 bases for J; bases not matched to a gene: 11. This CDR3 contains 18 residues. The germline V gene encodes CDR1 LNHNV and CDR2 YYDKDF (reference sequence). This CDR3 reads CATSRDPPRDREYYGYTF. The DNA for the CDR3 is TGTGCCACCAGCAGAGATCCGCCCCGGGACAGGGAGTACTATGGCTACACCTTC. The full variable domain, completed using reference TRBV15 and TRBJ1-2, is DAMVIQNPRYQVTQFGKPVTLSCSQTLNHNVMYWYQQKSSQAPKLLFHYYDKDFNNEADTPDNFQSRRPNTSFCFLDIRSPGLGDTAMYLCATSRDPPRDREYYGYTFGSGTRLTVV.

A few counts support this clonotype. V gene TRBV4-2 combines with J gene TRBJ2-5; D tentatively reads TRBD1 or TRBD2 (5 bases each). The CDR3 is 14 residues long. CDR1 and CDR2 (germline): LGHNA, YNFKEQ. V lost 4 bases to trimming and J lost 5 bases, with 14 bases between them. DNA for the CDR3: TGTGCCAGCAGCCCCAGCGAGGGGCCCGAGACCCAGTACTTC. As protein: CASSPSEGPETQYF.

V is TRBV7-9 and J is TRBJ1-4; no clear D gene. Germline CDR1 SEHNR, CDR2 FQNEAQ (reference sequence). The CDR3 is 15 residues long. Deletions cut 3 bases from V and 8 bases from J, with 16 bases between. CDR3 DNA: TGTGCCAGCAGCTTTGTCGGCAGACTAAAAGAAAAACTGTTTTTT. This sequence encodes CASSFVGRLKEKLFF. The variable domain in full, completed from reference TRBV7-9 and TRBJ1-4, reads DTGVSQNPRHKITKRGQNVTFRCDPISEHNRLYWYRQTLGQGPEFLTYFQNEAQLEKSRLLSDRFSAERPKGSFSTLEIQRTEQGDSAMYLCASSFVGRLKEKLFFGSGTQLSVL.

CDR3 in amino acids: CASSYPQRGTGNEQFF. The DNA for the CDR3 is TGTGCCAGCAGTTACCCACAGCGGGGGACGGGGAATGAGCAGTTCTTC. This chain uses TRBV6-5 with TRBJ2-1, with 8 bases identical to TRBD2. Looked up from germline, CDR1 is MNHEY and CDR2 is SVGAGI. CDR3 length: 16 residues. After removal of 2 bases from V and 7 bases from J, the junction contained 10 bases not matched to a gene.

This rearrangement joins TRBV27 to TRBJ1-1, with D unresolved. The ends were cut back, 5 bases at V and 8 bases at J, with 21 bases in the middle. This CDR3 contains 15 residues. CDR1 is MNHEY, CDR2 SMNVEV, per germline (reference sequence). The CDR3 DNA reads TGTGCCAGCAGTATGGGCGGACGGGGATTAGACGAAGCTTTCTTT. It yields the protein CASSMGGRGLDEAFF.

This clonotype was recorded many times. The CDR3 nucleotides are TGTGCCAGCAGTGGTCCCGGGACAGGGTTCGGTGAAAAACTGTTTTTT. Its protein product is CASSGPGTGFGEKLFF. The rearrangement joins TRBV25-1 to TRBJ1-4; 9 bases fit TRBD1. The germline CDR1 and CDR2 sequences are MGHDK and SYGVNS. The CDR3 contains 16 residues. V trimming: 4 bases; J trimming: 7 bases; junction bases outside the gene matches: 10.

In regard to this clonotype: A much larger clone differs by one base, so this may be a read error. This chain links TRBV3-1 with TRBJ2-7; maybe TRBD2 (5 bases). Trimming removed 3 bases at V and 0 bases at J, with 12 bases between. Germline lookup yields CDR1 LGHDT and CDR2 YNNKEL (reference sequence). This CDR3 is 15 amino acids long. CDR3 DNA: TGTGCCAGCAGCCAGGCACTAGTGGGCTCCTACGAGCAGTACTTC. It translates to CASSQALVGSYEQYF.

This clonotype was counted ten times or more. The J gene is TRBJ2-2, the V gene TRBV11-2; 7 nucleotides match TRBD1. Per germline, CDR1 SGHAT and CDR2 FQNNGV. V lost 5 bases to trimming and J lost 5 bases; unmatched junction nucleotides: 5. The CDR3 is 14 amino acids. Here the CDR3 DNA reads TGTGCCAGCAGCCTAAGACAGGGAACCGGGGAGCTGTTTTTT. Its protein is CASSLRQGTGELFF.

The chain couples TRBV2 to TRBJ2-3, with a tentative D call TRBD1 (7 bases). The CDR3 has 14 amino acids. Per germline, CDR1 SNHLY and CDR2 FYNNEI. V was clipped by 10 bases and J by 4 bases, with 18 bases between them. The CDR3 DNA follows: TGTGCCACAGGGGGGCAGGGCCCGCCAGATACGCAGTATTTT. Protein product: CATGGQGPPDTQYF.

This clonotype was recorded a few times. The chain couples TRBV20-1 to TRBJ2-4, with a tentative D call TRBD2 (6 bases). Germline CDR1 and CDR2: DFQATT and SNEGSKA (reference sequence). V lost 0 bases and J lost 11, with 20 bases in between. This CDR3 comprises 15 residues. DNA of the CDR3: TGCAGTGCTAGAGATACGCAAGGCTTAGCGGCATTTCAGTACTTC. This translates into CSARDTQGLAAFQYF.

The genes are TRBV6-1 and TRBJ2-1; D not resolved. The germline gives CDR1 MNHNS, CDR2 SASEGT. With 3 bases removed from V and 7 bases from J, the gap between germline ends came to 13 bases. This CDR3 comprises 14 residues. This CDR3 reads CASSDWTGVNEQFF. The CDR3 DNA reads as TGTGCCAGCAGTGATTGGACCGGAGTGAATGAGCAGTTCTTC.

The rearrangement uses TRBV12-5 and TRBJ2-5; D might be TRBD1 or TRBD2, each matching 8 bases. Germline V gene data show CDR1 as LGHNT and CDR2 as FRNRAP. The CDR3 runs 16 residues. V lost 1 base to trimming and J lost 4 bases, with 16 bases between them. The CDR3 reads CASGLDGQGLGETQYF. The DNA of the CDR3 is TGTGCTAGTGGTTTGGACGGACAGGGACTAGGAGAGACCCAGTACTTC.

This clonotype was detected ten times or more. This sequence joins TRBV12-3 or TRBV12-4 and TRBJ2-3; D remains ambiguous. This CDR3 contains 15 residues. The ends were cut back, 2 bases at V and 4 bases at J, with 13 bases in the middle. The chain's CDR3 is CASSLNIRRADTQYF. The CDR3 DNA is TGTGCCAGCAGTTTAAATATAAGGAGAGCAGATACGCAGTATTTT.

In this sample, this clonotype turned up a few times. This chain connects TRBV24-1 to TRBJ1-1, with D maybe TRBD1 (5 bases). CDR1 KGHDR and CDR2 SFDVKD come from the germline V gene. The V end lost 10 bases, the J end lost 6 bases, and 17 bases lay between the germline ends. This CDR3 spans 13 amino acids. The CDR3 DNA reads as TGTGCCACTCAGGGCCCCGGGAGCCCTGAAGCTTTCTTT. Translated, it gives CATQGPGSPEAFF.

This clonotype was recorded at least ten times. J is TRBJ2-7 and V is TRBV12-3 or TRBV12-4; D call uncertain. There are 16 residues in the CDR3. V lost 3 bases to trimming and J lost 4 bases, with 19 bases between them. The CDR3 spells CASSFGPPDSSYEQYF. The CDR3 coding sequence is TGTGCCAGCAGTTTCGGGCCTCCCGACTCTAGTTACGAGCAGTACTTC.

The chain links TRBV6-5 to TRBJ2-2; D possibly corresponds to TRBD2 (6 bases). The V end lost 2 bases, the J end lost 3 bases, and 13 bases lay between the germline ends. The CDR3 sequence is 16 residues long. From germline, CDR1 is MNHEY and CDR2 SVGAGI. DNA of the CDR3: TGTGCCAGCAGTTACGGGGCTAGCGAGGACACCGGGGAGCTGTTTTTT. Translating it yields CASSYGASEDTGELFF.

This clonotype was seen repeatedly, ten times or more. The CDR3 DNA is TGTGCCAGCAGCCAAGAATTAAGGACGGCGAACACCGGGGAGCTGTTTTTT. Its translation is CASSQELRTANTGELFF. The rearrangement links TRBV3-1 to TRBJ2-2; D gene unclear. V was cut by 0 bases and J by 0 bases, with 11 bases left in between. Germline assignment: CDR1 LGHDT and CDR2 YNNKEL (reference sequence). This CDR3 is built from 17 residues.

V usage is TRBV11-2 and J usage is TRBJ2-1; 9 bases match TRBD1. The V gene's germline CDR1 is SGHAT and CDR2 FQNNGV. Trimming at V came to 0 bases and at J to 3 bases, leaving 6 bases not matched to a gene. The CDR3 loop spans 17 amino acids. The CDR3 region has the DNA TGTGCCAGCAGCTTAGACCTCGGGACAGGGAACTACAATGAGCAGTTCTTC. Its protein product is CASSLDLGTGNYNEQFF.